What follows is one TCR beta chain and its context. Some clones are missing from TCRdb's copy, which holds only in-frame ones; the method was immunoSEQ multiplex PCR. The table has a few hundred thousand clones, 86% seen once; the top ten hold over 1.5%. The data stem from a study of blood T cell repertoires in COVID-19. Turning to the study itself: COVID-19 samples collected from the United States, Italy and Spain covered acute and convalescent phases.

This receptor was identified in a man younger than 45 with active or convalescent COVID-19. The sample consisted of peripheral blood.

The CDR3: CASSYRDYNEQFF. CDR3 nucleotide sequence: TGTGCCAGCAGCTACCGGGACTACAATGAGCAGTTCTTC. V gene TRBV11-1 combines with J gene TRBJ2-1; D perhaps matches TRBD2 (5 bases). Looked up from germline, CDR1 is SGHAT and CDR2 is FQDESV (reference sequence). V shed 4 bases and J shed 3 bases, with 7 bases lying between them. CDR3 length: 13 amino acids. Variable domain in full (rest from reference TRBV11-1 and TRBJ2-1): EAEVAQSPRYKITEKSQAVAFWCDPISGHATLYWYRQILGQGPELLVQFQDESVVDDSQLPKDRFSAERLKGVDSTLKIQPAELGDSAMYLCASSYRDYNEQFFGPGTRLTVL.